This T cell receptor (beta chain) originates from a study of blood T cell repertoires in COVID-19. Study as a whole: COVID-19 samples, acute and convalescent, were from the United States, Italy and Spain. From T cells, B-cell-depleted T cells, or PBMCs came the material, which was cDNA or gDNA.

Per the authors' pipeline: Estimation of nucleated cell counts relied on the amplification of reference gene primers. Clones were read by immunoSEQ multiplex PCR, and TCRdb kept only the in-frame ones, dropping some. Clone size and the V and J calls come from that table; the DNA yielded D and trimming. The table shows fewer than 150,000 clones, with 70% to 90% occurring only once. The CDR3 length is 14 residues. Germline-derived CDR1 and CDR2 are LGHDT and YNNKEL (reference sequence). With 8 bases removed from V and 4 bases from J, the gap between germline ends came to 15 bases. The sequence was obtained from a woman in her 70s who had recovered from COVID-19. The sequenced material came from peripheral blood. The chain has TRBV3-1 (or the pseudogene TRBV3-2) and TRBJ1-3; maybe TRBD1 (5 bases). CDR3 sequence reads: CASGYAGLGNTIYF. In DNA form, the CDR3 reads TGTGCCAGCGGGTACGCAGGGCTCGGAAACACCATATATTTT.